The clone carrying this T cell receptor (beta chain) was found many times. Antigen specificity is unknown. The V end was cut by 6 bases, the J end by 1 base, with 10 bases between. The length of the CDR3 is 13 residues. From germline, CDR1 is MDHEN and CDR2 SYDVKM. Used for diagnoses were clinical symptoms, serum thyroxine and TRAb, thyroid ultrasound and orbital computed tomography. This entry is derived from a study of T cells in Graves' hyperthyroidism and ophthalmopathy. Study at large: Peripheral blood sampling occurred at initial diagnosis, before any treatment.

Broader study findings: Separation of ophthalmopathy from stable hyperthyroidism was achieved by a 13 V-J model.

What was amplified from RNA transcripts were TCR beta CDR3 regions. The TCR CDR3 first-round RT-PCR relied on the HTBI primer set. From the multiplex PCR reads, TCRdb called clonotypes with MiXCR, one entry per CDR3 protein. In the table there are almost 250,000 distinct CDR3 sequences, 24% of which are singletons. The sequence derives from a woman aged 40 to 49 with Graves' ophthalmopathy. The chain combines TRBV28 with TRBJ2-7; D assignment may be TRBD1 or TRBD2 (5 bases each). Sequencing used blood. The CDR3 DNA sequence: TGTGCCAGCAGGCCTGGGGGTTCCTACGAGCAGTACTTC. Translation gives CASRPGGSYEQYF.